The clone carrying this TCR beta chain was recorded at least ten times. Its antigen is not identified. This CDR3 comprises 20 residues. J lost 3 bases, V lost 1 base, and 17 bases had no gene match. This sample is part of a study of T cells in Graves' hyperthyroidism and ophthalmopathy. Overall study results and limits: In validation, the model predicted ophthalmopathy. These predictions came a median about 6.2 months before onset.

Amplification targeted TCR beta CDR3 regions from RNA transcripts. The TCR CDR3 was amplified in a first-round RT-PCR using the HTBI primer set. One entry per CDR3 protein results from TCRdb running MiXCR on the multiplex PCR reads. Counted here are 450,000 to 600,000 distinct CDR3 sequences, 12% to 15% occurring once; the ten biggest clones make up approximately 14%. The V call is TRBV12-3 or TRBV12-4, the J call TRBJ1-1; TRBD1 aligns across 10 bases. What was sequenced was blood. The clonotype was recovered from a woman aged 40 to 50 with Graves' hyperthyroidism. CDR3 sequence: CASSLVRFGDRGRRDTEAFF. Written as DNA, the CDR3 is TGTGCCAGCAGTTTAGTACGCTTCGGAGACAGGGGGCGGCGCGACACTGAAGCTTTCTTT.